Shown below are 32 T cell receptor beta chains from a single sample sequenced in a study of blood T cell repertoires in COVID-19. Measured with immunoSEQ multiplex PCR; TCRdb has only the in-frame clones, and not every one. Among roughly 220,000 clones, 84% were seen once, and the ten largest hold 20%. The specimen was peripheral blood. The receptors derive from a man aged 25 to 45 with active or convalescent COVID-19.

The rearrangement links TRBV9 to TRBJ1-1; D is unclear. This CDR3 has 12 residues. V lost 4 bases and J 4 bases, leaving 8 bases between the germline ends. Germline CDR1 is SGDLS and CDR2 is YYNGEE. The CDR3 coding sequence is TGTGCCAGCAGCAACCAGGCCACTGAAGCTTTCTTT. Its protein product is CASSNQATEAFF.

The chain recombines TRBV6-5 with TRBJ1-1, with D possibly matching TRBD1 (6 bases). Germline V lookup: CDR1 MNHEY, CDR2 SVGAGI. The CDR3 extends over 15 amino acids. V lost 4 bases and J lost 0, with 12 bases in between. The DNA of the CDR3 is TGTGCCAGCAGTTTCCATGGGGGCGTGAACACTGAAGCTTTCTTT. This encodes CASSFHGGVNTEAFF.

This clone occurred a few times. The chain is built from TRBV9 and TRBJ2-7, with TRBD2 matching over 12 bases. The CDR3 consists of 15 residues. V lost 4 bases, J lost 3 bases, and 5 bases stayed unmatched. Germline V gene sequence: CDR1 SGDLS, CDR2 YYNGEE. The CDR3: CASSPRLAGVYEQYF. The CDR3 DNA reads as TGTGCCAGCAGCCCCCGACTAGCGGGGGTCTACGAGCAGTACTTC.

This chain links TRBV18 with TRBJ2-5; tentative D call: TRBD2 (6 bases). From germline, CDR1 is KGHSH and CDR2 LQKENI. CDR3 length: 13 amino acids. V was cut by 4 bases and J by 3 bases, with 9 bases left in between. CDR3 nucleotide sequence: TGTGCCAGCTCACGACCGGGAGAAGAGACCCAGTACTTC. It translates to CASSRPGEETQYF.

The CDR3 bases are TGCGCCAGCAGCGGATCAGGGGGCATGAACACTGAAGCTTTCTTT. It encodes CASSGSGGMNTEAFF. The rearrangement links TRBV5-1 to TRBJ1-1, with 8 bases fitting TRBD1. V lost 4 bases to trimming and J lost 0 bases; unmatched junction nucleotides: 5. The germline V gene encodes CDR1 SGHRS and CDR2 YFSETQ. This CDR3 is built from 15 residues.

The CDR3, as DNA: TGTGCCAGCAAAGCTCTCCTAACTGAAGCTTTCTTT. It is translated as CASKALLTEAFF. The J gene is TRBJ1-1, the V gene TRBV28; D is unclear. Trimming shortened V by 7 bases and J by 5 bases, and 11 bases separated the two germline ends. This CDR3 comprises 12 residues. Germline V lookup: CDR1 MDHEN, CDR2 SYDVKM.

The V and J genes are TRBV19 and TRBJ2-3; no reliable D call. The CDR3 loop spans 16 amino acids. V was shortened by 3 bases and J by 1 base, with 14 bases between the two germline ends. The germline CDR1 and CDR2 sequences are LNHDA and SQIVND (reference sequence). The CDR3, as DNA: TGTGCCAGTAGTATTTTCGGAGAGGTGGGCACAGATACGCAGTATTTT. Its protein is CASSIFGEVGTDTQYF.

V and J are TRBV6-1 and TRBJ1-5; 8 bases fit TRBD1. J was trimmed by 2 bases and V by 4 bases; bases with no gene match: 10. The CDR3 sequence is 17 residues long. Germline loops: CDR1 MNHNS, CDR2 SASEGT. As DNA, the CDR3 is TGTGCCAGCAGTGGTGGGACAGGCCGTATTGGCAATCAGCCCCAGCATTTT. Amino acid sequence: CASSGGTGRIGNQPQHF.

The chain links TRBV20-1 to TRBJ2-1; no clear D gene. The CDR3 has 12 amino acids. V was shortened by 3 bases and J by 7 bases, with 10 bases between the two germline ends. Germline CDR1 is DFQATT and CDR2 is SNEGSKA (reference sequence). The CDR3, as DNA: TGCAGTGCTAGTAGCTCCGGGAATGAGCAGTTCTTC. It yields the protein CSASSSGNEQFF.

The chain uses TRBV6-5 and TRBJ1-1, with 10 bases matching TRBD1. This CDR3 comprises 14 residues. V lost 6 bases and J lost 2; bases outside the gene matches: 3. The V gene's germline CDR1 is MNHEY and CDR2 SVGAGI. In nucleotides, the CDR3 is TGTGCCAGCAGAGGGACAGGGGCTAACACTGAAGCTTTCTTT. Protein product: CASRGTGANTEAFF.

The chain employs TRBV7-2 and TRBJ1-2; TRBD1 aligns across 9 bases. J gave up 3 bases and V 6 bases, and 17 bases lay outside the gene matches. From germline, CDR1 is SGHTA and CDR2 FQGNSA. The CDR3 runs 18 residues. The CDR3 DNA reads TGTGCCAGCAGAAAACAGGGGGCGCACGGAGGGCATGACTATGGCTACACCTTC. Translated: CASRKQGAHGGHDYGYTF.

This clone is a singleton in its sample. CDR3 sequence reads: CASSTDRAKAFF. CDR3 nucleotides: TGCGCCAGCAGCACCGACAGGGCTAAAGCTTTCTTT. The chain links TRBV5-1 to TRBJ1-1, with 7 bases matching TRBD1. This CDR3 comprises 12 residues. CDR1 SGHRS and CDR2 YFSETQ come from the germline V gene. V trimming: 4 bases; J trimming: 9 bases; junction bases outside the gene matches: 6.

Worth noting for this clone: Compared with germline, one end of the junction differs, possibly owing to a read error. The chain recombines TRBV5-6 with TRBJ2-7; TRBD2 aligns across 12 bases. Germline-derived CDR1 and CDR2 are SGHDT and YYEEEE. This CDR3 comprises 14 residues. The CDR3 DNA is TGTGCCAGCAGCTTGGGGGCTAGCGGGAGGGCCTTGGACTTC. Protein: CASSLGASGRALDF.

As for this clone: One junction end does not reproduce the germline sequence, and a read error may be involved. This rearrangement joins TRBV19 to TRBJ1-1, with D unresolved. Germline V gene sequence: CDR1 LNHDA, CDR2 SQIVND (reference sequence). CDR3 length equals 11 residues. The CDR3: CASSLRRETQF. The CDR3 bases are TGTGCCAGTAGTCTCCGCCGGGAGACCCAGTTT.

The CDR3 loop is CASSQGQGAQGNTIYF. For the CDR3, the DNA is TGTGCCAGCAGCCAAGGTCAGGGGGCGCAGGGAAACACCATATATTTT. This rearrangement joins TRBV4-2 to TRBJ1-3, with 8 nucleotides matching TRBD1. The germline V gene has CDR1 LGHNA and CDR2 YNFKEQ. The J segment lost 4 bases and the V segment lost 1 base, leaving 6 bases of the junction unmatched. This CDR3 region has 16 residues.

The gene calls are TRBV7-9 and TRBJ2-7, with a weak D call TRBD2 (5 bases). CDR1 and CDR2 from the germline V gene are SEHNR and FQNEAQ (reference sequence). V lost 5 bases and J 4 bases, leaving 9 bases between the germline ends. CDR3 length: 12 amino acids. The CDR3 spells CASSRADYEQYF. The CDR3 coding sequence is TGTGCCAGCAGCCGAGCGGATTACGAGCAGTACTTC.

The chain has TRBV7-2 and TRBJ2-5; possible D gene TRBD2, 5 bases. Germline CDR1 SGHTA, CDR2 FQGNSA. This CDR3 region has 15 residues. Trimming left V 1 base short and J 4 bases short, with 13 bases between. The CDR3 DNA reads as TGTGCCAGCAGCTTAGGGTTTCAGCGGATAGAGACCCAGTACTTC. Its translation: CASSLGFQRIETQYF.

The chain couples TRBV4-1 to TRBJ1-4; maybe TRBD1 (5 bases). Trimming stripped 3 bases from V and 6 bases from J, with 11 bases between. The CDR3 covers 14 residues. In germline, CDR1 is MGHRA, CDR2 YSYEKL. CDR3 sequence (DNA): TGCGCCAGCAGCCACAGGGCTTGGGATGAAAAACTGTTTTTT. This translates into CASSHRAWDEKLFF.

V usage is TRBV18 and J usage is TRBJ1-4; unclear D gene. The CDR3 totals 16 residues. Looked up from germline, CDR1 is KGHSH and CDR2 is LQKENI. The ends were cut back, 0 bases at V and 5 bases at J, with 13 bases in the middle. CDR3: CASSPPVGVGNEKLFF. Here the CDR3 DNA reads TGTGCCAGCTCACCACCGGTCGGGGTGGGGAATGAAAAACTGTTTTTT.

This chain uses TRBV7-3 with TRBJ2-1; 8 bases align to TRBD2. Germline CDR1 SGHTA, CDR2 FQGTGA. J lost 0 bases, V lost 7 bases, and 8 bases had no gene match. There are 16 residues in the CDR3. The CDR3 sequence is CASNPSGSASYNEQFF. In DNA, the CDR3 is TGTGCCAGCAATCCAAGCGGGAGCGCCTCCTACAATGAGCAGTTCTTC.

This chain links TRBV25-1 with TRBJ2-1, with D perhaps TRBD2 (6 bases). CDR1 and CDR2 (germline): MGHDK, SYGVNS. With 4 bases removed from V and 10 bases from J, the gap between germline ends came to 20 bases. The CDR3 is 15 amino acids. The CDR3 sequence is CASSAGTSLRMEQFF. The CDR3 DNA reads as TGTGCCAGCAGTGCCGGGACTTCCCTCCGGATGGAGCAGTTCTTC.

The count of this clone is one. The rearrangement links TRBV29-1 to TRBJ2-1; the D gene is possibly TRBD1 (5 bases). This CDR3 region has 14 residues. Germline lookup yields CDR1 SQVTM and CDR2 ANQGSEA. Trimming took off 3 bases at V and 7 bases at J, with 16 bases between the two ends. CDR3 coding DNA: TGCAGCGTTGACCCTAGGGGCAGAGGAAATGAGCAGTTCTTC. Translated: CSVDPRGRGNEQFF.

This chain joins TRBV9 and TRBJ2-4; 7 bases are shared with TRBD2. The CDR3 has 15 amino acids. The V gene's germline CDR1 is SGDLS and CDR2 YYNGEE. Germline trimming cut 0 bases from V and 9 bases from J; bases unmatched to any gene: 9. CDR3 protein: CASSVEVGRGGIQYF. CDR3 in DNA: TGTGCCAGCAGCGTAGAGGTCGGCCGCGGGGGCATTCAGTACTTC.

Here the CDR3 reads CASSQFMETGELFF. CDR3 bases: TGTGCCAGCAGCCAATTTATGGAGACCGGGGAGCTGTTTTTT. The chain is built from TRBV3-1 (or the pseudogene TRBV3-2) and TRBJ2-2; no definite D call. Germline CDR1 LGHDT, CDR2 YNNKEL (reference sequence). V gave up 2 bases and J gave up 5 bases, with 9 bases separating them. CDR3 length equals 14 residues.

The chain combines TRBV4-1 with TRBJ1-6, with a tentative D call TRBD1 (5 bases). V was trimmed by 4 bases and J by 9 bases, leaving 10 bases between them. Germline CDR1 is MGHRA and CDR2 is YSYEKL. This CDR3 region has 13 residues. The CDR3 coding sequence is TGCGCCAGCAGCCCAACCGGGGGTTCACCCCTCCACTTT. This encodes CASSPTGGSPLHF.

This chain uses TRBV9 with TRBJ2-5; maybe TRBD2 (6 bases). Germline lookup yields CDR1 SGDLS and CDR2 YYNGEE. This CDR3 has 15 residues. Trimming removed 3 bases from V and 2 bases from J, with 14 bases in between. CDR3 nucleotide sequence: TGTGCCAGCAGCGCCGCCAGCGGGTTTCAAGAGACCCAGTACTTC. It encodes CASSAASGFQETQYF.

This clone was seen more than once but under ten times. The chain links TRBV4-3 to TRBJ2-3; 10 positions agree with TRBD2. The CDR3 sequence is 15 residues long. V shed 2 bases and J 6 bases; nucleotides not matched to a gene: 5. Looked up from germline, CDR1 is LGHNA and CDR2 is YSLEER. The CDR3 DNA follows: TGCGCCAGCAGCCAAAAACTAGCGGGGTCCGATACGCAGTATTTT. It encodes CASSQKLAGSDTQYF.

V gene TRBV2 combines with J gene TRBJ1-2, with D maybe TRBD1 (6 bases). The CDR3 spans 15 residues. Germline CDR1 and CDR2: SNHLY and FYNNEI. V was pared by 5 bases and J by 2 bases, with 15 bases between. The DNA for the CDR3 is TGTGCCAGCAGTCCCGGGGGGCCGGCGAACTATGGCTACACCTTC. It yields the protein CASSPGGPANYGYTF.

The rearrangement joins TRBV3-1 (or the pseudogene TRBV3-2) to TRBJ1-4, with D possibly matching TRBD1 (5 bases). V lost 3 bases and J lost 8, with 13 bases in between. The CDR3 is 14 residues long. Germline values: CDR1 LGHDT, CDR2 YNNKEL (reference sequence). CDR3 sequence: CASSQGRVREKLFF. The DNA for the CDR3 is TGTGCCAGCAGCCAGGGCAGGGTTAGGGAAAAACTGTTTTTT.

Here the CDR3 DNA reads TGTGCCAGCTCAGCCACCCCCCGGACAGGCAATCAGCCCCAGCATTTT. Encoded protein: CASSATPRTGNQPQHF. This chain uses TRBV18 with TRBJ1-5, with a tentative D call TRBD1 (6 bases). This CDR3 contains 16 residues. The germline V gene encodes CDR1 KGHSH and CDR2 LQKENI. V lost 5 bases and J lost 2, with 16 bases in between.

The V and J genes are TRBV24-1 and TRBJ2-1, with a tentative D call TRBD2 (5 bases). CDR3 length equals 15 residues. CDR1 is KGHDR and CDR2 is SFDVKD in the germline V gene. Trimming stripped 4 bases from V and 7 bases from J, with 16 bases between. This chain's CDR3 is CATSDHDYGRNEQFF. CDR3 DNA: TGTGCCACCAGTGACCATGACTACGGCAGGAATGAGCAGTTCTTC.

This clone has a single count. CDR3 in amino acids: CATLAGGLNEQFF. The CDR3 DNA follows: TGTGCCACCCTAGCGGGGGGGCTCAATGAGCAGTTCTTC. The chain has TRBV2 and TRBJ2-1; 12 positions match TRBD2. The CDR3 runs to 13 residues. The trim removed 10 bases at V and 6 bases at J, leaving 4 bases unmatched. The germline V gene encodes CDR1 SNHLY and CDR2 FYNNEI. Combining the CDR3 with reference TRBV2 and TRBJ2-1 gives the whole variable domain EPEVTQTPSHQVTQMGQEVILRCVPISNHLYFYWYRQILGQKVEFLVSFYNNEISEKSEIFDDQFSVERPDGSNFTLKIRSTKLEDSAMYFCATLAGGLNEQFFGPGTRLTVL.